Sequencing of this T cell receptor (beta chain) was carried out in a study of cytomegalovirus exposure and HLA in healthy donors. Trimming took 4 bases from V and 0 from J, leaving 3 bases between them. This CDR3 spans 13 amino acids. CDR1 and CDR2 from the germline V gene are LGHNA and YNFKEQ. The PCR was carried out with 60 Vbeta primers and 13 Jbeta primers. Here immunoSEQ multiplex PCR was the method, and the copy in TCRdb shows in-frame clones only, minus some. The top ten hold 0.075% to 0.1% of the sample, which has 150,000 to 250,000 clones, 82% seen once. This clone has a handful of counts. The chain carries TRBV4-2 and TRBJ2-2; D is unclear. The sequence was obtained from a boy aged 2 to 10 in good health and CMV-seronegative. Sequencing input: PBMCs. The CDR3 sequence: CASSLTNTGELFF. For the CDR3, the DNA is TGTGCCAGCAGCCTAACGAACACCGGGGAGCTGTTTTTT.